The clone carrying this T cell receptor beta chain appeared many times. Its target is unknown. This entry belongs to a study of T and B cells in COVID-19 patients. For the study at large: Blood was sampled from COVID-19 patients who were either actively infected or recovered. General observations from the study: In COVID-19 patients, T cell receptor beta variable and joining gene use was reportedly strongly skewed.

TRB rearrangements were amplified by multiplex PCR with BIOMED2 TRB-A/B primers. TCRdb called the multiplex PCR reads again in MiXCR, with one record for every CDR3 protein. This sample has some 14,000 distinct CDR3 sequences, with approximately 30% found just once. From blood, about 220-500 ng of genomic DNA served as TRB template. This TCR was recovered from a human donor who had recovered from COVID-19. Material: blood.

CDR3 nucleotide sequence: TGTGCCAGCAGCCCCCGGGGGGGGACAGCACACAATGAGCAGTTCTTC. The encoded protein is CASSPRGGTAHNEQFF. V is TRBV7-9 and J is TRBJ2-1; a weak D match, TRBD2 (8 bases). Trimming left V 5 bases short and J 5 bases short, with 19 bases between. Per germline, CDR1 SEHNR and CDR2 FQNEAQ (reference sequence). This CDR3 region has 16 residues.